This T cell receptor beta chain was recovered during a study of shared clonotypes between healthy human individuals. Overall study results and limits: The researchers took only blood, and tissue repertoires probably look different.

The CDR3 has 15 residues. V lost 2 bases to trimming and J lost 1 base, with 8 bases between them. Germline CDR1 is LNHDA and CDR2 is SQIVND (reference sequence). Turning to this clone: Antigen: not known.

Every one of the donors was a Caucasian adult that lived in Nashville, Tennessee. For unsorted PBMC, roughly 270 ng DNA per replicate equaled tens of thousands of T cell genomes. Here immunoSEQ multiplex PCR was the method, and the copy in TCRdb shows in-frame clones only, minus some. The sample lists under 600,000 clones, roughly four fifths occurring once. V is TRBV19 and J is TRBJ2-2; unclear D gene. The receptor's source is a woman in her thirties or forties in good health. Some clones in this sample may be carry-over from other donors' samples. Sequenced: PBMCs. The CDR3 reads CASSISGRNTGELFF. For the CDR3, the DNA is TGTGCCAGTAGTATATCGGGTCGGAACACCGGGGAGCTGTTTTTT.